This passage covers 20 T cell receptor beta chains from one sample sequenced in a study of T cell responses to AZD1222 COVID-19 vaccine. Sequencing was performed with immunoSEQ multiplex PCR; in TCRdb, only in-frame clones are kept and a portion is missing. This table has tens of thousands of clones, around 80% appearing once. The sample was peripheral blood, taken on day 0 of AZD1222 vaccination. These receptors all come from an adult in good health.

CDR3 nucleotide sequence: TGTGCCAGCTCGAGGGGACAGGAGTTTAACTATGGCTACACCTTC. It encodes CASSRGQEFNYGYTF. J is TRBJ1-2 and V is TRBV27, with 8 nucleotides matching TRBD1. The CDR3 runs to 15 residues. Trimming cost V 8 bases and J 1 base; bases outside gene matches: 9. Germline loops: CDR1 MNHEY, CDR2 SMNVEV (reference sequence).

V gene TRBV2 combines with J gene TRBJ2-7, with TRBD2 identical over 8 bases. Germline V lookup: CDR1 SNHLY, CDR2 FYNNEI. V dropped 7 bases and J dropped 2; count of bases not matched to a gene: 7. This CDR3 spans 14 amino acids. In nucleotides, the CDR3 is TGTGCCAGCAATGGCGGGGGGCGACCCTACGAGCAGTACTTC. Its translation is CASNGGGRPYEQYF.

The V call is TRBV19, the J call TRBJ1-1, with TRBD1 matching over 7 bases. Germline V gene lookup returns CDR1 LNHDA and CDR2 SQIVND (reference sequence). Unmatched junction bases numbered 4, after V lost 1 base and J lost 5 bases. The CDR3 has 14 amino acids. The CDR3 loop is CASSIGAQGTEAFF. CDR3 sequence (DNA): TGTGCCAGTAGTATAGGGGCACAGGGGACTGAAGCTTTCTTT.

The chain recombines TRBV18 with TRBJ1-1; D is unresolved. CDR1 and CDR2 (germline): KGHSH, LQKENI. The V and J ends lost 4 bases and 0 bases respectively, with 9 bases between them. This CDR3 has 14 amino acids. The CDR3 DNA sequence: TGTGCCAGCTCACGTGAGACTATGAACACTGAAGCTTTCTTT. Its translation is CASSRETMNTEAFF.

This clone was found once. The chain has TRBV3-1 (or the pseudogene TRBV3-2) and TRBJ1-5; D uncertain. In germline, CDR1 is LGHDT, CDR2 YNNKEL (reference sequence). CDR3 length equals 15 residues. V was trimmed by 0 bases and J by 5 bases, leaving 11 bases between them. The CDR3 DNA follows: TGTGCCAGCAGCCAAGATAGTAGGGTTCATCAGCCCCAGCATTTT. Its translation: CASSQDSRVHQPQHF.

This clone has only a few counts. This sequence joins TRBV7-8 and TRBJ2-7; unclear D gene. Trimming took 3 bases from V and 0 from J, leaving 9 bases between them. The germline CDR1 and CDR2 sequences are SGHVS and FQNEAQ. This CDR3 has 14 residues. Here the CDR3 reads CASSLGGPSYEQYF. CDR3 nucleotide sequence: TGTGCCAGCAGCTTGGGTGGGCCCTCCTACGAGCAGTACTTC.

CDR3 in DNA: TGTGCCAGCACGTCTAGCGGGAGGGCCCATGAGCAGTTCTTC. Translation: CASTSSGRAHEQFF. The chain recombines TRBV19 with TRBJ2-1; 12 bases match TRBD2. The length of the CDR3 is 14 residues. After removal of 9 bases from V and 8 bases from J, the junction contained 8 bases not matched to a gene. Per the germline V gene, CDR1 is LNHDA and CDR2 is SQIVND (reference sequence).

V and J are TRBV28 and TRBJ1-1, with D perhaps matching TRBD1 (6 bases). CDR1 is MDHEN, CDR2 SYDVKM, per germline. V lost 5 bases, J lost 0 bases, and 10 bases lay in between. This CDR3 is built from 14 residues. CDR3 bases: TGTGCCAGCAGTCCTTGGACAGTGAACACTGAAGCTTTCTTT. This codes for CASSPWTVNTEAFF. Full variable domain (rest looked up from reference TRBV28 and TRBJ1-1): DVKVTQSSRYLVKRTGEKVFLECVQDMDHENMFWYRQDPGLGLRLIYFSYDVKMKEKGDIPEGYSVSREKKERFSLILESASTNQTSMYLCASSPWTVNTEAFFGQGTRLTVV.

The rearrangement joins TRBV5-1 to TRBJ1-2, with D possibly being TRBD1 (6 bases). Trimming left V 0 bases short and J 6 bases short, with 12 bases between. Germline CDR1 and CDR2: SGHRS and YFSETQ. The CDR3 extends over 14 amino acids. This CDR3 reads CASSLESGEDGYTF. In DNA form, the CDR3 reads TGCGCCAGCAGCTTGGAGTCAGGGGAGGATGGCTACACCTTC.

The J gene is TRBJ2-7, the V gene TRBV4-2; D uncertain. The V gene's germline CDR1 is LGHNA and CDR2 YNFKEQ. Trimming removed 4 bases at V and 0 bases at J, with 13 bases between. The CDR3 length is 15 residues. The DNA for the CDR3 is TGTGCCAGCAGCCGAGATTGGAGCCCCTCCTACGAGCAGTACTTC. This translates into CASSRDWSPSYEQYF.

V gene TRBV7-9 combines with J gene TRBJ1-1; possible D gene TRBD1, 5 bases. Trimming cost V 5 bases and J 1 base, with 11 bases left between them. The CDR3 has 14 amino acids. Germline CDR1 SEHNR, CDR2 FQNEAQ (reference sequence). In nucleotides, the CDR3 is TGTGCCAGCAGCAAGCGGACACAGAACACTGAAGCTTTCTTT. As protein: CASSKRTQNTEAFF. Full variable domain (missing parts from reference TRBV7-9 and TRBJ1-1): DTGVSQNPRHKITKRGQNVTFRCDPISEHNRLYWYRQTLGQGPEFLTYFQNEAQLEKSRLLSDRFSAERPKGSFSTLEIQRTEQGDSAMYLCASSKRTQNTEAFFGQGTRLTVV.

The chain's CDR3 is CASSPPGQRTWTEAFF. CDR3 bases: TGTGCCAGCAGTCCACCGGGACAGCGGACGTGGACTGAAGCTTTCTTT. The chain combines TRBV28 with TRBJ1-1, with TRBD1 matching 7 bases. Per the germline V gene, CDR1 is MDHEN and CDR2 is SYDVKM. This CDR3 is built from 16 residues. V trimming: 5 bases; J trimming: 5 bases; junction bases outside the gene matches: 14. The whole variable domain, remainder taken from reference TRBV28 and TRBJ1-1, is DVKVTQSSRYLVKRTGEKVFLECVQDMDHENMFWYRQDPGLGLRLIYFSYDVKMKEKGDIPEGYSVSREKKERFSLILESASTNQTSMYLCASSPPGQRTWTEAFFGQGTRLTVV.

The V call is TRBV18, the J call TRBJ1-5; 7 bases match TRBD1. J lost 5 bases, V lost 5 bases, and 6 bases had no gene match. Germline CDR1 and CDR2: KGHSH and LQKENI. The length of the CDR3 is 14 residues. The CDR3 DNA reads as TGTGCCAGCTCAGGGGACAGCGGCGATCAGCCCCAGCATTTT. It translates to CASSGDSGDQPQHF.

V and J are TRBV3-1 (or the pseudogene TRBV3-2) and TRBJ2-1; D could derive from TRBD1 or TRBD2 (5 bases each). Germline CDR1 and CDR2: LGHDT and YNNKEL (reference sequence). The CDR3 runs 16 residues. The V end lost 2 bases, the J end lost 4 bases, and 15 bases lay between the germline ends. CDR3 region: CASSQSLGRPYNEQFF. The CDR3 DNA reads TGTGCCAGCAGCCAATCTTTGGGACGCCCGTACAATGAGCAGTTCTTC.

The chain employs TRBV5-5 and TRBJ1-1; D is uncertain. Between the trimmed V and J ends, which lost 0 bases and 4 bases, there was a span of 10 bases. CDR1 is SGHKS, CDR2 YYEKEE, per germline (reference sequence). There are 14 residues in the CDR3. CDR3 amino acids: CASSLDSWGTEAFF. In DNA form, the CDR3 reads TGTGCCAGCAGCTTGGACAGTTGGGGCACTGAAGCTTTCTTT.

The V and J genes are TRBV25-1 and TRBJ2-5; 10 bases agree with TRBD1. The V and J ends lost 1 base and 0 bases, in that order; junction bases with no gene match: 2. Per the germline V gene, CDR1 is MGHDK and CDR2 is SYGVNS. The CDR3 consists of 16 residues. The CDR3 DNA follows: TGTGCCAGCAGTGAATGGACAGGGGGAAACCAAGAGACCCAGTACTTC. Amino acids: CASSEWTGGNQETQYF.

This sequence joins TRBV5-1 and TRBJ1-3; D may be TRBD1 (6 bases). The CDR3 sequence is 17 residues long. With 2 bases removed from V and 2 bases from J, the gap between germline ends came to 17 bases. The germline V gene has CDR1 SGHRS and CDR2 YFSETQ. The CDR3: CASSFGSSGETGNTIYF. CDR3 in DNA: TGCGCCAGCAGCTTTGGTTCTTCAGGGGAGACTGGAAACACCATATATTTT.

The chain links TRBV7-2 to TRBJ2-1; TRBD2 agrees at 7 bases. The CDR3 covers 15 residues. The junction had 3 bases not matched to a gene; V was cut back by 2 bases and J by 2 bases. In germline, CDR1 is SGHTA, CDR2 FQGNSA. For the CDR3, the DNA is TGTGCCAGCAGCTTACTAGCGGCCCCCTACAATGAGCAGTTCTTC. Protein sequence: CASSLLAAPYNEQFF. The full variable domain, rest sourced from reference TRBV7-2 and TRBJ2-1, is GAGVSQSPSNKVTEKGKDVELRCDPISGHTALYWYRQSLGQGLEFLIYFQGNSAPDKSGLPSDRFSAERTGGSVSTLTIQRTQQEDSAVYLCASSLLAAPYNEQFFGPGTRLTVL.

This sequence joins TRBV6-1 and TRBJ2-4; 9 bases are shared with TRBD1. Per germline, CDR1 MNHNS and CDR2 SASEGT. The CDR3 has 17 residues. Trimming removed 1 base from V and 5 bases from J; junction bases left unmatched: 9. The CDR3 DNA is TGTGCCAGCAGTGAAGTACGGGGACAGGGAATCGAAAACATTCAGTACTTC. It is translated as CASSEVRGQGIENIQYF.

The chain links TRBV27 to TRBJ2-1, with 11 nucleotides matching TRBD2. The CDR3 loop spans 16 amino acids. Germline values: CDR1 MNHEY, CDR2 SMNVEV (reference sequence). V gave up 5 bases and J gave up 5 bases; unmatched junction bases: 8. CDR3 amino acids: CASSRLLAGDHNEQFF. Here the CDR3 DNA reads TGTGCCAGCAGTAGATTACTAGCGGGAGACCACAATGAGCAGTTCTTC.